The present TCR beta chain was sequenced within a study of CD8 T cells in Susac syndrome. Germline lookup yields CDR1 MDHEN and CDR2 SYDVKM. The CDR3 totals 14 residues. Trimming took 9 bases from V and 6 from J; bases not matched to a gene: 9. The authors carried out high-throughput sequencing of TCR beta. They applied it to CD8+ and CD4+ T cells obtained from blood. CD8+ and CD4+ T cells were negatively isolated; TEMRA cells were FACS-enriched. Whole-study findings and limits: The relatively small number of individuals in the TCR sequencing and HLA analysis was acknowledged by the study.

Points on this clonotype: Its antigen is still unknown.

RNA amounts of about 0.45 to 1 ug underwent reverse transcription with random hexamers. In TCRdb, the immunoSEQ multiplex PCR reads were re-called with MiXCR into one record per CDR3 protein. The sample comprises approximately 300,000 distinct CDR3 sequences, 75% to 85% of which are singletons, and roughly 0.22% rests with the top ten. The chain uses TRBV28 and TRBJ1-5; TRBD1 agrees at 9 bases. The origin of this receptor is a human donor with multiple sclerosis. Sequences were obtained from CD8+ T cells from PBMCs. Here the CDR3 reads CASLGTGIGQPQHF. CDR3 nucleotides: TGTGCCAGTCTAGGGACAGGGATAGGTCAGCCCCAGCATTTT.